This TCR beta chain was recorded in a study of blood T cell repertoires in COVID-19 (dated by TCRdb to about 2020). At the level of the whole study: Samples from collaborators originated in the United States, Italy and Spain and spanned both the acute and convalescent phases of COVID-19. The material from the prospective study consisted of cDNA or gDNA derived from T cells, B-cell-depleted T cells, or PBMCs. Deeply sampled blood TCRbeta repertoires from subjects exposed to, actively infected with, or recovered from COVID-19 were included in the dataset. The repertoires were released in a freely available public database intended as a resource for research on the immune response to SARS-CoV-2. The samples were drawn from two sources: the first 160 participants of the ongoing ImmuneRACE study, and some 1,300 subjects contributed by 6 global collaborators. The sample metadata nearly always contained a de-identified subject ID, COVID-19 status, age in years and sex. HLA class I and class II types, where available, came from metadata supplied by the sample provider rather than from assay-based typing.

TCRbeta CDR3 regions were amplified from genomic DNA using the immunoSEQ Assay, a bias-controlled multiplex PCR. The paper's processing steps were these. Nucleated cell counts per sample were estimated from amplification of reference gene primers within the assay. To quantify the absolute abundance of each unique TCRbeta CDR3 rearrangement, sequence reads were collapsed and filtered. Productive Simpson clonality was computed per sample as the square root of Simpson's diversity index over productive rearrangements. TCRdb re-hosts the immuneACCESS table, in-frame sequences only. Its copies lack some clones; in the studies checked, an unresolved V gene accounts for under half of them, and the cause for the rest is not known. Clone size and V and J calls were adopted from that table, with D and trimming inferred from the DNA. The sample table contains around 220,000 clones; only one count was recorded for over 75% of them. 6.5% to 8.5% of the sample goes to the ten largest clones.

This clone came up a few times. The antigen this receptor binds is unknown. It has no much larger one-base neighbor in the sample; base qualities were not kept. The research as a whole found: The quantity of clinical and demographic metadata differed by source and by participant and was supplied without curation.

In the prospective study, participants were 18 to 89 years old, resided in 24 geographic areas of the United States, and were enrolled through a virtual design. In the prospective study, cohorts were assigned on the basis of participant-reported clinical history obtained from a screening survey and a study questionnaire. Each participant in the prospective study had whole blood, serum and a nasopharyngeal or oropharyngeal swab collected by mobile phlebotomists. Over a roughly 2-month period, participants in the prospective study had the option of providing additional blood draws and questionnaires. Prospective study blood samples were shipped either frozen or at room temperature before DNA extraction. The CDR3, cysteine through phenylalanine, is 14 amino acids long. The entry retains the CDR3 DNA only, 42 bases that are in frame from base 1. Trimming accounts for 4 bases at V and 1 base at J, while the number of junction bases matched to no gene is 5. Looking up the germline V gene yields CDR1 SGDLS and CDR2 YYNGEE.

This TCR came from a woman aged 40-49 years with acute COVID-19. The sample consisted of PBMCs or T cells enriched from blood (not recorded which). Rearrangement joined TRBV9 to TRBJ2-7; 7 middle bases align to TRBD1. This receptor has the CDR3 CASSLQTGSYEQYF. The nucleotide sequence is TGTGCCAGCAGCCTACAGACAGGGTCCTACGAGCAGTACTTC. With the rest looked up from the reference TRBV9 and TRBJ2-7 genes rather than sequenced, the full variable domain is DSGVTQTPKHLITATGQRVTLRCSPRSGDLSVYWYQQSLDQGLQFLIQYYNGEERAKGNILERFSAQQFPDLHSELNLSSLELGDSALYFCASSLQTGSYEQYFGPGTRLTVT.